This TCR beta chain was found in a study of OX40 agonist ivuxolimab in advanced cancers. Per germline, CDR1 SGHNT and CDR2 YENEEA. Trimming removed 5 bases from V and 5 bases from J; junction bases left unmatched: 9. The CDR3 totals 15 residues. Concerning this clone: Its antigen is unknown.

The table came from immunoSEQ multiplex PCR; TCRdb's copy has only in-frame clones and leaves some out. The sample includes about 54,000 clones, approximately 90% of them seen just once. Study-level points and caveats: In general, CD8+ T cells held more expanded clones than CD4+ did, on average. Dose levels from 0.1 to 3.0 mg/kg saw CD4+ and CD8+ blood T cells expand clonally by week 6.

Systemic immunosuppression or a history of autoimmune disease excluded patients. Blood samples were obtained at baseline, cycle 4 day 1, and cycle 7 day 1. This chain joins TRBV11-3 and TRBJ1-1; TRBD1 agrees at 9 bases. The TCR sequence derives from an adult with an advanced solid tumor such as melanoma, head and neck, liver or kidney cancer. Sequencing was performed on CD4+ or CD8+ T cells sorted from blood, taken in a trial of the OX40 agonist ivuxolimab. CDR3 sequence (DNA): TGTGCCAGCAGCCCGTTAGACAGGGGGTGGACTGAAGCTTTCTTT. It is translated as CASSPLDRGWTEAFF.